The source of this T cell receptor (beta chain) is a study of OX40 agonist ivuxolimab in advanced cancers. The germline V gene encodes CDR1 SGHTA and CDR2 FQGNSA. V lost 5 bases and J 4 bases, leaving 24 bases between the germline ends. There are 17 residues in the CDR3. Clones were sequenced by immunoSEQ multiplex PCR, and TCRdb holds only the in-frame ones, with some missing. This table holds tens of thousands of clones, about 85% found once. People who had autoimmune disease history or systemic immunosuppression were excluded. V is TRBV7-2 and J is TRBJ2-7, with D perhaps given as TRBD1 or TRBD2 (5 bases each). This TCR derives from an adult with an advanced solid tumor such as melanoma, head and neck, liver or kidney cancer. This material consisted of CD4+ or CD8+ T cells sorted from blood, taken in a trial of the OX40 agonist ivuxolimab. CDR3 region: CASSPSYGAGLPYEQYF. Here the CDR3 DNA reads TGTGCCAGCAGCCCTTCCTACGGGGCAGGTCTTCCTTACGAGCAGTACTTC.